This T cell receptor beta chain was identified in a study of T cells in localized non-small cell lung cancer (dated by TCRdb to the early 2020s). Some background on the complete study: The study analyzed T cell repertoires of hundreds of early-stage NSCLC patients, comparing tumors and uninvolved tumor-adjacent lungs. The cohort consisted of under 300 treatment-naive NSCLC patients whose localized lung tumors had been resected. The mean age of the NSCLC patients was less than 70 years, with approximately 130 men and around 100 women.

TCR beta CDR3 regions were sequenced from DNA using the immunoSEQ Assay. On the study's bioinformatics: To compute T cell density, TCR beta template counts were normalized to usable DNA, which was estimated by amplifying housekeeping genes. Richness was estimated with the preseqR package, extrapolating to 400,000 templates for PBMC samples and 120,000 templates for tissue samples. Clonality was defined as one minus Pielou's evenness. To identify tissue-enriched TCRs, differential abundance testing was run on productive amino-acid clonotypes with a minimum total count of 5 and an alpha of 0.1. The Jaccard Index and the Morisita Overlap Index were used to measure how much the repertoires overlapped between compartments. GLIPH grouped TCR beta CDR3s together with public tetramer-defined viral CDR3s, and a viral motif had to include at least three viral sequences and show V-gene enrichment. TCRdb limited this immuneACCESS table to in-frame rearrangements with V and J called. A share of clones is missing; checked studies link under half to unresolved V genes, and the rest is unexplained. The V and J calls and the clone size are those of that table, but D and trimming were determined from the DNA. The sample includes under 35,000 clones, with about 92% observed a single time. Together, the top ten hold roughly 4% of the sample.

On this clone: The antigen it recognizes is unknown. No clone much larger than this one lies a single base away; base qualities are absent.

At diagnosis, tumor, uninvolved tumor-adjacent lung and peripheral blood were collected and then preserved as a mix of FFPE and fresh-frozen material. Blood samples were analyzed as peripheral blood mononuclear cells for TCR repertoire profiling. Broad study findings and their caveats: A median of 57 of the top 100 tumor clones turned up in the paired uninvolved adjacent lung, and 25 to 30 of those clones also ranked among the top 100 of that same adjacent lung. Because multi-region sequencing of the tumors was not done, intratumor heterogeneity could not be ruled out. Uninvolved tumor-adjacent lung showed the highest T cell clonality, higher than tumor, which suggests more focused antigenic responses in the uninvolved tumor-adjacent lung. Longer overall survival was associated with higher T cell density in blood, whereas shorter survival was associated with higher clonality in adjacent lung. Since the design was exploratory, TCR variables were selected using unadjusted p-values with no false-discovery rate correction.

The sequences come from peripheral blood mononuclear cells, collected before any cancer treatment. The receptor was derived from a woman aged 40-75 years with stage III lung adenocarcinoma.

The DNA reads TGTGCCATCAGTGGGCTGGACAGGGGGCGGAATGAGCAGTTCTTC. Its protein reads: CAISGLDRGRNEQFF. The chain is encoded by TRBV10-3 joined to TRBJ2-1, with TRBD1 matching 11 junction bases. V loses 4 bases at its end and J loses 7 bases; junction bases beyond the gene matches: 6. From the germline V gene, CDR1 is ENHRY and CDR2 is SYGVKD. Its CDR3 holds 15 amino acids, cysteine through phenylalanine. Only the CDR3 DNA stays, 45 bases, in frame from base 1.